The 17 T cell receptor beta chains presented below share a single source sample, sequenced in a study of shared clonotypes between healthy human individuals. TCRdb keeps only in-frame clones here, not all; method: immunoSEQ multiplex PCR. The sample has nearly 1,000,000 clones; around 80% are singletons. Sequencing was done on a sample of memory CD4+ T cells sorted from blood. Noted subset: CD45RA-negative fraction. The receptor set was obtained from a man aged 18 to 30 in good health.

The genes are TRBV19 and TRBJ1-5, with D tentatively TRBD1 (5 bases). The CDR3 runs to 15 residues. Per the germline V gene, CDR1 is LNHDA and CDR2 is SQIVND (reference sequence). Trimming removed 7 bases at V and 2 bases at J, with 15 bases between. The chain's CDR3 is CASTPRGGGNQPQHF. The CDR3 region has the DNA TGTGCCAGTACCCCTAGGGGTGGGGGCAATCAGCCCCAGCATTTT.

The V gene is TRBV11-1, the J gene TRBJ1-1; 8 bases are a match to TRBD1. The junction had 7 bases not matched to a gene; V was cut back by 3 bases and J by 1 base. The CDR3 covers 16 residues. CDR1 is SGHAT and CDR2 is FQDESV in the germline V gene (reference sequence). Here the CDR3 DNA reads TGTGCCAGCAGCTTTCCACACGGACAGGGGAACACTGAAGCTTTCTTT. It encodes CASSFPHGQGNTEAFF.

The chain carries TRBV4-3 and TRBJ2-2, with D possibly matching TRBD2 (7 bases). CDR3 length: 16 amino acids. Germline V gene data show CDR1 as LGHNA and CDR2 as YSLEER. V was cut by 4 bases and J by 0 bases, with 12 bases left in between. The CDR3 reads CASSREGGANTGELFF. The CDR3 DNA sequence: TGCGCCAGCAGCCGGGAGGGGGGAGCGAACACCGGGGAGCTGTTTTTT.

The chain recombines TRBV6-5 with TRBJ2-7; TRBD1 matches at 7 bases. Germline trimming cut 6 bases from V and 3 bases from J; bases unmatched to any gene: 11. CDR3 size: 15 residues. Per germline, CDR1 MNHEY and CDR2 SVGAGI. The CDR3 sequence: CASSLTGNGLYEQYF. The CDR3 nucleotides read TGTGCCAGCAGCCTGACAGGGAACGGCCTCTACGAGCAGTACTTC.

The V call is TRBV2, the J call TRBJ2-7, with a weak D call TRBD2 (6 bases). V was trimmed by 6 bases and J by 3 bases, leaving 9 bases between them. This CDR3 has 12 residues. CDR1 SNHLY and CDR2 FYNNEI come from the germline V gene. CDR3 coding DNA: TGTGCCAGCAGGGGGGGTAGCTACGAGCAGTACTTC. The encoded protein is CASRGGSYEQYF.

This clone was counted a few times. The chain recombines TRBV4-1 with TRBJ2-1; TRBD1 might be the D (5 bases). The germline V and J ends were trimmed by 0 bases and 0 bases, with 12 bases remaining between them. CDR1 and CDR2 from the germline V gene are MGHRA and YSYEKL. CDR3 length: 17 residues. The CDR3 sequence is CASSQEGRTSSYNEQFF. The CDR3 coding sequence is TGCGCCAGCAGCCAAGAGGGGCGGACCAGCTCCTACAATGAGCAGTTCTTC.

The chain combines TRBV4-3 with TRBJ2-7; D remains unclear. This CDR3 has 16 amino acids. V lost 1 base and J 3 bases, leaving 16 bases between the germline ends. Germline CDR1 and CDR2: LGHNA and YSLEER. The DNA for the CDR3 is TGCGCCAGCAGCCAAGGAACGCAGCTTTGGGTCTACGAGCAGTACTTC. Its protein product is CASSQGTQLWVYEQYF.

The CDR3 nucleotides are TGTGCCAGCAGCCCAAGGGGGACACTTAATGAAAAACTGTTTTTT. Its protein is CASSPRGTLNEKLFF. The chain is built from TRBV7-2 and TRBJ1-4; a weak D match, TRBD1 (6 bases). V was pared by 5 bases and J by 4 bases, with 14 bases between. Germline CDR1 is SGHTA and CDR2 is FQGNSA. This CDR3 has 15 residues.

The chain has TRBV2 and TRBJ2-6, with D uncertain. With 7 bases removed from V and 1 base from J, the gap between germline ends came to 8 bases. This CDR3 contains 14 residues. CDR1 and CDR2 (germline): SNHLY, FYNNEI. Here the CDR3 reads CASKYGSGANVLTF. CDR3 sequence (DNA): TGTGCCAGCAAGTACGGGTCTGGGGCCAACGTCCTGACTTTC.

Only a few counts were recorded for this clone. This chain links TRBV6-5 with TRBJ1-1, with D hard to call. Looked up from germline, CDR1 is MNHEY and CDR2 is SVGAGI. This CDR3 spans 15 amino acids. V dropped 0 bases and J dropped 4 bases, with 12 bases sitting between them. The CDR3 loop is CASSYSNPATTEAFF. The CDR3 bases are TGTGCCAGCAGTTACTCGAACCCCGCTACCACTGAAGCTTTCTTT.

There are many counts of this clone. The chain links TRBV5-1 to TRBJ2-1; 7 bases map to TRBD2. Germline V gene data show CDR1 as SGHRS and CDR2 as YFSETQ. CDR3 size: 17 residues. J gave up 0 bases and V 7 bases, and 13 bases lay outside the gene matches. The CDR3 protein is CASAPFPAGDSYNEQFF. As DNA, the CDR3 is TGCGCCAGCGCACCCTTCCCCGCGGGAGACTCCTACAATGAGCAGTTCTTC. Together with reference TRBV5-1 and TRBJ2-1, the CDR3 gives the full variable domain: KAGVTQTPRYLIKTRGQQVTLSCSPISGHRSVSWYQQTPGQGLQFLFEYFSETQRNKGNFPGRFSGRQFSNSRSEMNVSTLELGDSALYLCASAPFPAGDSYNEQFFGPGTRLTVL.

This sequence joins TRBV7-9 and TRBJ2-2, with D perhaps TRBD1 (5 bases). From germline, CDR1 is SEHNR and CDR2 FQNEAQ (reference sequence). V lost 5 bases to trimming and J lost 5 bases, with 12 bases between them. This CDR3 is built from 14 residues. CDR3 region: CASSARQRTGELFF. The CDR3 nucleotides read TGTGCCAGCAGCGCCCGACAGAGAACCGGGGAGCTGTTTTTT.

The chain uses TRBV13 and TRBJ2-2; the match to TRBD2 covers 11 bases. Trimming cost V 4 bases and J 10 bases; bases outside gene matches: 11. Germline V gene sequence: CDR1 PRHDT, CDR2 FYEKMQ (reference sequence). The CDR3 contains 16 residues. This CDR3 reads CASSSPTSGVTEELFF. The CDR3, as DNA: TGTGCCAGCAGCTCTCCGACTAGCGGGGTCACTGAGGAGCTGTTTTTT. Looking up the rest from reference TRBV13 and TRBJ2-2 gives the full variable domain: AAGVIQSPRHLIKEKRETATLKCYPIPRHDTVYWYQQGPGQDPQFLISFYEKMQSDKGSIPDRFSAQQFSDYHSELNMSSLELGDSALYFCASSSPTSGVTEELFFGEGSRLTVL.

CDR3 DNA: TGCGCCAGCAGCCAAGAGCTGTCAGGGTTGGTCTACGAGCAGTACTTC. This codes for CASSQELSGLVYEQYF. This chain uses TRBV4-1 with TRBJ2-7, with D tentatively TRBD1 (5 bases). The CDR3 is made up of 16 amino acids. The V and J ends lost 0 bases and 3 bases respectively, with 15 bases between them. CDR1 and CDR2 (germline): MGHRA, YSYEKL.

The chain couples TRBV9 to TRBJ2-7, with 8 nucleotides matching TRBD1. There are 14 residues in the CDR3. Germline V gives CDR1 SGDLS, CDR2 YYNGEE. V shed 0 bases, J shed 4 bases, and the junction held 3 bases outside the gene matches. DNA of the CDR3: TGTGCCAGCAGCGTAGGGACAGGGAAATACGAGCAGTACTTC. Translating it yields CASSVGTGKYEQYF.

The table lists this clone with a count of one. Here the CDR3 reads CASSHRSSFDGYTF. The CDR3 nucleotides are TGTGCCAGCAGCCACCGTAGTAGCTTCGATGGCTACACCTTC. The rearrangement uses TRBV7-2 and TRBJ1-2; D gene unclear. The V gene's germline CDR1 is SGHTA and CDR2 FQGNSA. Trimming removed 5 bases from V and 6 bases from J, with 16 bases in between. CDR3 size: 14 residues.

This clone was detected many times. Distinct nucleotide sequences in the sample also encode this CDR3. The chain uses TRBV2 and TRBJ2-7; the D gene is possibly TRBD2 (7 bases). This CDR3 is built from 14 residues. Trimming took 6 bases from V and 5 from J, leaving 17 bases between them. Germline assignment: CDR1 SNHLY and CDR2 FYNNEI. This chain's CDR3 is CASRLRGGRDEQYF. The CDR3, as DNA: TGTGCCAGCAGACTAAGGGGGGGTCGGGACGAGCAGTACTTC.